This T cell receptor (beta chain) was profiled in a study of shared clonotypes between healthy human individuals. Study results and caveats: Clonotypes shared by all four sorted-subset donors had higher generation probabilities than non-shared clonotypes. The small donor group covered limited genetic and exposure diversity.

This clone was recorded a few times. What it binds is unknown. Using immunoSEQ multiplex PCR, the repertoire was profiled, and TCRdb retains in-frame clones only, with some absent. Altogether millions of clones are present, approximately 90% being singletons, with the ten largest covering more than 0.12%. The sequence was obtained from a man aged 18 to 29 in good health. Sequences were obtained from naive CD4+ T cells sorted from blood. Sample subset: CD45RA+ positively selected.

CDR3 sequence reads: CASSLPLPGGNTEAFF. The CDR3 nucleotides are TGTGCCAGCAGCCTCCCCCTACCAGGGGGTAACACTGAAGCTTTCTTT. The J gene is TRBJ1-1, the V gene TRBV28, with 7 bases fitting TRBD1. V gave up 6 bases and J gave up 2 bases; unmatched junction bases: 12. The germline V gene encodes CDR1 MDHEN and CDR2 SYDVKM. CDR3 length equals 16 residues.